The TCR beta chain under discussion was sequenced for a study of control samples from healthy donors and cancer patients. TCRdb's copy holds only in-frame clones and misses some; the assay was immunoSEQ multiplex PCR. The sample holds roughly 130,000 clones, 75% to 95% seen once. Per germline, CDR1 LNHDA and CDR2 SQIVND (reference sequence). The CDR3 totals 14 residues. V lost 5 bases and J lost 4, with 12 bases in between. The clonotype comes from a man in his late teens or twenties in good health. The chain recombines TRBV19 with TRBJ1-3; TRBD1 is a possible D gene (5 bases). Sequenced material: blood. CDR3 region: CASSPVGVGNTIYF. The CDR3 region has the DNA TGTGCCAGTAGTCCCGTGGGGGTCGGAAACACCATATATTTT.